This T cell receptor (beta chain) was documented in a study of blood T cell repertoires in COVID-19. The overall study: Specimens from acute and convalescent COVID-19 originated in the United States, Italy and Spain.

Deletions cut 4 bases from V and 0 bases from J, with 10 bases between. This CDR3 is 15 amino acids long. CDR1 and CDR2 (germline): LNHDA, SQIVND (reference sequence). Sequencing used immunoSEQ multiplex PCR; TCRdb keeps in-frame clones, though not all of them. The sample contains approximately 270,000 clones, 65% to 90% of which appear only once. This clone was seen at least ten times. Recruits, aged roughly 18 to 90 years, lived in 20 to 30 US areas. Two consecutive negative NP/OP PCR tests, clearance, or resolved symptoms defined Cohort 3 recovery. This sequence originates from a man aged 40-49 years who had recovered from COVID-19. V usage is TRBV19 and J usage is TRBJ2-4; D possibly corresponds to TRBD1 (5 bases). The sequencing input was PBMCs or T cells enriched from blood (not recorded which). The CDR3 reads CASSNQGLAKNIQYF. CDR3 nucleotides: TGTGCCAGTAGTAACCAGGGTTTAGCCAAAAACATTCAGTACTTC.